Listed below are T cell receptor beta chains from one sample, sequenced in a study of T cells in Graves' hyperthyroidism and ophthalmopathy. TCRdb ran MiXCR on the multiplex PCR reads and lists one entry per CDR3 protein. The table lists about 640,000 distinct CDR3 sequences, about 20% of them singletons. Sequencing was done on a sample of blood. These receptors came from a man aged 25-40 years with Graves' ophthalmopathy. CDR3s include the opening cysteine and the closing phenylalanine or tryptophan. D genes are given only for firm matches. Rows may omit the clone size; those that give it use once, few, many or a size class.

v_call	clone_size	j_call	d_call	cdr3_aa	cdr3_nt
TRBV25-1	NA	TRBJ2-5	TRBD1	CASSGMTGTQETQYF	TGTGCCAGCAGCGGTATGACAGGGACCCAAGAGACCCAGTACTTC
TRBV27	NA	TRBJ2-7	TRBD2	CASSFVGGTSYEQYF	TGTGCCAGCAGTTTCGTGGGGGGGACCTCCTACGAGCAGTACTTC
TRBV7-2	NA	TRBJ1-6	TRBD1	CASSLGGTGQRASPLHF	TGTGCCAGCAGCTTAGGGGGGACGGGACAGAGAGCTTCACCCCTCCACTTT
TRBV2	many	TRBJ2-3	TRBD2	CASLQRESDTQYF	TGTGCCAGCTTACAGCGGGAGTCCGATACGCAGTATTTT
TRBV7-2	many	TRBJ2-1	TRBD1	CASSVGQGSYNEQFF	TGTGCCAGCAGCGTGGGACAGGGATCCTACAATGAGCAGTTCTTC
TRBV6-1	few	TRBJ1-1	NA	CASRGWRTEAFF	TGTGCCAGCAGGGGGTGGAGAACTGAAGCTTTCTTT
TRBV28	few	TRBJ2-7	TRBD1	CASFRTGQREQYF	TGTGCCAGCTTTCGGACAGGGCAGCGAGAGCAGTACTTC
TRBV6-8	few	TRBJ1-6	TRBD1	CASSSDRDRGSYNSPLHF	TGTGCCAGCAGTTCGGACCGGGACAGGGGCTCCTATAATTCACCCCTCCACTTT
TRBV6-1	NA	TRBJ2-7	TRBD2	CASSQLAGPTYEQYF	TGTGCCAGCAGTCAATTAGCGGGACCCACCTACGAGCAGTACTTC
TRBV6-2/TRBV6-3	NA	TRBJ2-7	NA	CASKNLVFEQYF	TGTGCCAGCAAGAACTTGGTTTTCGAGCAGTACTTC
TRBV29-1	NA	TRBJ1-2	NA	CSVQKLLTEGYTF	TGCAGCGTTCAAAAACTATTAACGGAGGGCTACACCTTC
TRBV2	few	TRBJ1-2	NA	CAPRMGVAGYTF	TGTGCCCCCAGGATGGGGGTAGCTGGCTACACCTTC
TRBV19	many	TRBJ1-1	TRBD1	CASSPRQGLNTEAFF	TGTGCCAGCTCACCCCGACAGGGTTTGAACACTGAAGCTTTCTTT
TRBV28	NA	TRBJ1-5	TRBD1	CASSTTTGYRSNHQPQHF	TGTGCCAGCAGTACCACGACAGGGTATCGGTCTAATCATCAGCCCCAGCATTTT
TRBV7-9	many	TRBJ1-1	NA	CASSLGGEAFF	TGTGCCAGCAGCTTAGGGGGTGAAGCTTTCTTT
TRBV4-1	NA	TRBJ2-6	NA	CASSQDFLSGANVLTF	TGCGCCAGCAGCCAAGATTTCCTTTCTGGGGCCAACGTCCTGACTTTC
TRBV19	NA	TRBJ2-7	NA	CASSIRPQTYEQYF	TGTGCCAGTAGTATTCGGCCTCAAACCTACGAGCAGTACTTC
TRBV5-1	NA	TRBJ2-7	NA	CASSPYSDGGHEQYF	TGCGCCAGCAGCCCTTACTCGGACGGGGGTCACGAGCAGTACTTC
TRBV5-1	few	TRBJ2-2	TRBD2	CASSLGLAGASGELFF	TGCGCCAGCAGCTTGGGACTAGCGGGAGCCAGCGGGGAGCTGTTTTTT
TRBV28	few	TRBJ1-1	NA	CASSLNMIFTEAFF	TGTGCCAGCAGTTTAAACATGATTTTCACTGAAGCTTTCTTT
TRBV7-9	many	TRBJ2-1	NA	CASSLLGGNEQFF	TGTGCCAGCAGTTTATTGGGGGGCAATGAGCAGTTCTTC
TRBV7-9	few	TRBJ2-2	TRBD1	CASSFPTGADGELFF	TGTGCCAGCAGCTTTCCGACAGGGGCGGACGGGGAGCTGTTTTTT
TRBV7-2	NA	TRBJ1-4	TRBD1	CASSLGASGQGYEKLFF	TGTGCCAGCAGCTTAGGGGCATCGGGACAGGGGTACGAAAAACTGTTTTTT
TRBV6-5	NA	TRBJ1-4	NA	CASSYYRATNEKLSF	TGTGCCAGCAGTTACTACCGGGCAACTAATGAAAAACTGTCTTTT
TRBV30	many	TRBJ2-7	NA	CAWSFRTTSYEQYF	TGTGCCTGGAGTTTCCGGACAACCTCCTACGAGCAGTACTTC
TRBV5-6	many	TRBJ1-2	NA	CASSGNWDGYTF	TGTGCCAGCAGCGGGAATTGGGATGGCTACACCTTC
TRBV11-2	few	TRBJ2-7	NA	CASSPIIGAYEQYF	TGTGCCAGCAGCCCCATAATAGGGGCCTACGAGCAGTACTTC
TRBV11-1	many	TRBJ2-3	NA	CASSLISASTDTQYF	TGTGCCAGCAGCTTAATCTCGGCTAGCACAGATACGCAGTATTTT
TRBV5-1	NA	TRBJ2-1	TRBD2	CASRGAGVPNEQFF	TGCGCCAGCAGAGGGGCGGGGGTTCCCAATGAGCAGTTCTTC
TRBV6-6	NA	TRBJ2-7	NA	CASSYGADLAWGVPDEQYF	TGTGCCAGCAGTTACGGCGCAGACCTAGCGTGGGGGGTCCCTGACGAGCAGTACTTC
TRBV5-1	few	TRBJ2-3	NA	CASSWGGTVDTDTQYF	TGCGCCAGCAGCTGGGGAGGGACAGTTGACACAGATACGCAGTATTTT
TRBV9	few	TRBJ2-7	TRBD2	CASSLSGTSTDEQYF	TGTGCCAGCAGCTTGTCCGGGACTAGTACGGACGAGCAGTACTTC
TRBV2	many	TRBJ1-1	NA	CASSENWRYEAFF	TGTGCCAGCAGTGAAAATTGGAGGTACGAAGCTTTCTTT
TRBV11-2	many	TRBJ2-3	NA	CASSLGWVADTQYF	TGTGCCAGCAGCTTAGGATGGGTGGCAGATACGCAGTATTTT
TRBV15	once	TRBJ1-5	NA	CATSREVSAPNQPQHF	TGTGCCACCAGCAGAGAAGTCTCAGCTCCTAATCAGCCCCAGCATTTT
TRBV6-1	NA	TRBJ1-6	NA	CASTTGTLGQPLHF	TGTGCCAGCACTACCGGGACACTAGGGCAACCCCTCCACTTT
TRBV5-1	many	TRBJ2-1	TRBD2	CASSPRLAGPVLQPYYNEQFF	TGCGCCAGCAGCCCGAGACTAGCGGGACCCGTCTTACAGCCCTACTACAATGAGCAGTTCTTC
TRBV29-1	NA	TRBJ2-5	TRBD2	CSGFGLAGEETQYF	TGCAGCGGATTCGGACTAGCGGGGGAAGAGACCCAGTACTTC
TRBV30	many	TRBJ1-2	NA	CARYGGGEILYGYTF	TGTGCCCGATACGGTGGTGGGGAGATCCTCTATGGCTACACCTTC
TRBV28	many	TRBJ2-7	TRBD1	CASSSQQGMAEQYF	TGTGCCAGCAGTTCTCAACAGGGGATGGCCGAGCAGTACTTC
TRBV7-9	NA	TRBJ2-5	TRBD1	CASSLSQGARRETQYF	TGTGCCAGCAGCTTATCACAGGGGGCGCGGCGGGAGACCCAGTACTTC
TRBV28	NA	TRBJ2-4	NA	CASSPVGESVVNIQYF	TGTGCCAGCAGTCCCGTTGGGGAATCGGTCGTGAACATTCAGTACTTC
TRBV27	few	TRBJ1-1	NA	CASSLKSTMNTEAFF	TGTGCCAGCAGTTTGAAGAGTACCATGAACACTGAAGCTTTCTTT
TRBV25-1	few	TRBJ1-1	NA	CASSEYRNTEAFF	TGTGCCAGCAGTGAATACAGGAACACTGAAGCTTTCTTT
TRBV28	few	TRBJ1-6	NA	CASKRSSLSYNSPLHF	TGTGCCAGCAAGAGGTCCAGTCTGTCTTATAATTCACCCCTCCACTTT
TRBV30	NA	TRBJ1-6	NA	CAWSVTGGPSYNSPLHF	TGTGCCTGGAGTGTAACGGGGGGCCCATCCTATAATTCACCCCTCCACTTT
TRBV20-1	NA	TRBJ1-2	NA	CSARGPNRDTANYGYTF	TGCAGTGCTAGAGGCCCAAACCGGGACACTGCTAACTATGGCTACACCTTC
TRBV28	many	TRBJ1-1	TRBD1	CASSRQGRSTEAFF	TGTGCCAGCAGTCGACAGGGCCGGAGCACTGAAGCTTTCTTT
TRBV20-1	few	TRBJ2-2	NA	CSANLLARTGELFF	TGCAGTGCTAATTTGCTAGCTAGGACCGGGGAGCTGTTTTTT
TRBV2	NA	TRBJ2-1	TRBD2	CASSEPGTSGSTYYNEQFF	TGTGCCAGCAGCGAACCCGGGACTAGCGGGAGCACATACTACAATGAGCAGTTCTTC
TRBV28	few	TRBJ2-1	TRBD2	CASTTFAGAAYNEQFF	TGTGCCAGCACCACCTTTGCGGGAGCTGCTTACAATGAGCAGTTCTTC
TRBV9	NA	TRBJ1-1	NA	CASSVDVSGSGAAFF	TGTGCCAGCAGCGTAGATGTATCCGGGAGCGGGGCAGCTTTCTTT
TRBV3-1	NA	TRBJ1-2	NA	CASSQVLGATTGYTF	TGTGCCAGCAGCCAAGTTCTGGGGGCGACGACTGGGTACACCTTC
TRBV10-3	few	TRBJ2-3	TRBD1	CAITGTATDTQYF	TGTGCCATCACCGGGACAGCCACAGATACGCAGTATTTT
TRBV11-2	NA	TRBJ2-7	NA	CASSPDRTSYEQYF	TGTGCCAGCAGCCCCGACAGAACCTCCTACGAGCAGTACTTC
TRBV28	NA	TRBJ2-1	TRBD2	CSSRPGLFYNEQFF	TGTTCCAGCAGGCCGGGACTATTCTACAATGAGCAGTTCTTC
TRBV27	NA	TRBJ1-5	NA	CASSPKTGYQPQHF	TGTGCCAGCAGCCCGAAAACAGGGTATCAGCCCCAGCATTTT
TRBV7-2	few	TRBJ2-3	TRBD2	CASSLPFRLSGRALTDTQYF	TGTGCCAGCAGCTTACCTTTTCGGCTTAGCGGGAGGGCCCTCACAGATACGCAGTATTTT
TRBV30	NA	TRBJ2-3	TRBD2	CAQLGGLAGNTDTQYF	TGTGCCCAGCTCGGGGGGCTAGCGGGAAACACAGATACGCAGTATTTT